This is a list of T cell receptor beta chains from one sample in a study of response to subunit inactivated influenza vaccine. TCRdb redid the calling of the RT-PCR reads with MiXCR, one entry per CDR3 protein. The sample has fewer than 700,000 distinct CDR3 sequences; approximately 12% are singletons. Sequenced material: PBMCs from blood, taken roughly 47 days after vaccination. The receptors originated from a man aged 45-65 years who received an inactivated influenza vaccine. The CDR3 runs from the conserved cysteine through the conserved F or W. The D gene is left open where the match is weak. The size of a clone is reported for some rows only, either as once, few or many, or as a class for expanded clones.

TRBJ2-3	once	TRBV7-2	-	TGTGCCAGCAGCTTAGGCGGGACATTCACAGATACGCAGTATTTT	CASSLGGTFTDTQYF
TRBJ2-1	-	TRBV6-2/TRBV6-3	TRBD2	TGTGCCAGCACCCGAGCGGGGACCTACAATGAGCAGTTCTTC	CASTRAGTYNEQFF
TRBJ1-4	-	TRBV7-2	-	TGTGCCAGCAGTTTGAATTCGGCGGAAAAACTGTTTTTT	CASSLNSAEKLFF
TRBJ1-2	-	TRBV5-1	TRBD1	TGCGCCAGCAGCTTGGGAGAGGGGGCGAACTATGGCTACACCTTC	CASSLGEGANYGYTF
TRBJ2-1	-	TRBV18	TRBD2	TGTGCCAGCTCACCAAGGGGCCTAGCGGGGGGAAAAAATGAGCAGTTCTTC	CASSPRGLAGGKNEQFF
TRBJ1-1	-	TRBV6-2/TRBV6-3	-	TGTGCCAGCAGTTACAGCCTTTGGAAGGGAGGAGACACTGAAGCTTTCTTT	CASSYSLWKGGDTEAFF
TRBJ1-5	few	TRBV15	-	TGTGCCACCAGCAGAGATCGGAGTTGGCAGCCCCAGCATTTT	CATSRDRSWQPQHF
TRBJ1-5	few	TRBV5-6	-	TGTGCCAGCAGCTGGGGGGGCAATAGCAATCAGCCCCAGCATTTT	CASSWGGNSNQPQHF
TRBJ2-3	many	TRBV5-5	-	TGTGCCAGCAGCTTGGGGCCCAGCAGGGCGTCGGATACGCAGTATTTT	CASSLGPSRASDTQYF
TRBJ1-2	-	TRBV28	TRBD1	TGTGCCAGCAGTCCTCCCCTGACAGGGGGCTATGGCTACACCTTC	CASSPPLTGGYGYTF
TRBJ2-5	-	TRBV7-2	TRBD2	TGTGCCAGCAGCTTAGCGATGGGAGGGGAGACCCAGTACTTC	CASSLAMGGETQYF
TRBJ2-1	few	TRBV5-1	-	TGCGCCAGCAGCCCACAGGACCGCAATGAGCAGTTCTTC	CASSPQDRNEQFF
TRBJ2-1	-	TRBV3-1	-	TGTGCCAGCAGCCTATCAGGGTTCGAGCAGTTCTTC	CASSLSGFEQFF
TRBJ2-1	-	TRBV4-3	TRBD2	TGCGCCAGCAGCCAAGGAGGAGCGGGAGGGCCATCGAATGAGCAGTTCTTC	CASSQGGAGGPSNEQFF
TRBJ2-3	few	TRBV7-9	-	TGTGCCAGCAGCCCCTTTTTGGGGGCCGACGCAGATACGCAGTATTTT	CASSPFLGADADTQYF
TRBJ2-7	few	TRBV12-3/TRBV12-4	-	TGTGCCAGCAGTTTTTCGGGGGGCCACGAGCAGTACTTC	CASSFSGGHEQYF
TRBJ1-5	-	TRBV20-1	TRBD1	TGCAGTGCTAGAGTGGGCAGGGGGTATAGCAATCAGCCCCAGCATTTT	CSARVGRGYSNQPQHF
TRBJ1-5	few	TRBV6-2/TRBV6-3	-	TGTGCCAGCACCGACCCCAATCAGCCCCAGCATTTT	CASTDPNQPQHF
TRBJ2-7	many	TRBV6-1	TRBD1	TGTGCCAGCAGTGAAGGGACAGGGTGGTACGAGCAGTACTTC	CASSEGTGWYEQYF
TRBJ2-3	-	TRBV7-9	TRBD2	TGTGCCAGCAGCTCGGTGGGACTAGCGGGATATTTT	CASSSVGLAGYF
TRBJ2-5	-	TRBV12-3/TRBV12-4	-	TGTGCCAGCAGTTTAGAGGGATCGTACCAAGAGACCCAGTACTTC	CASSLEGSYQETQYF
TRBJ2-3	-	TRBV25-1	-	TGTGCAATCAGGGTAGACACAGATACGCAGTATTTT	CAIRVDTDTQYF
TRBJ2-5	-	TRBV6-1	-	TGTGCCAGCAGCCCACTGGTAGTAGCGGAGACCCAGTACTTC	CASSPLVVAETQYF
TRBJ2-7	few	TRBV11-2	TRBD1	TGTGCCAGCAGCTTGGGGACAGCTATCTCCTACGAGCAGTACTTC	CASSLGTAISYEQYF
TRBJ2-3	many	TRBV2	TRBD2	TGTGCCAGCAGTACTAGCGGGAGTTATCTTGGCACAGATACGCAGTATTTT	CASSTSGSYLGTDTQYF
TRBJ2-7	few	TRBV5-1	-	TGCGCCAGCAGCTTGAAGGGGCCGAGCTCCTACGAGCAGTACTTC	CASSLKGPSSYEQYF
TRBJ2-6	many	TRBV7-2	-	TGTGCCAGCAGTCCTGCGAGCTCTGGGGCCAACGTCCTGACTTTC	CASSPASSGANVLTF
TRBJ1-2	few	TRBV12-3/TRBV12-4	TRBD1	TGTGCCAGCAGTTTTACAGGGGCGGATGGCTACACCTTC	CASSFTGADGYTF
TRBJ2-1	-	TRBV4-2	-	TGTGCCAGCAGCCGGGGGCCCAGGGTCTCCTACAATGAGCAGTTCTTC	CASSRGPRVSYNEQFF
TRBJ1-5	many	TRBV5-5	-	TGTGCCAGCAGCCACTGGGCAGGCTTTGAGCCCCAGCATTTT	CASSHWAGFEPQHF
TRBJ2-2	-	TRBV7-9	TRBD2	TGTGCCAGCACCCAAATGCGGCTAGCGGCGAACACCGGGGAGCTGTTTTTT	CASTQMRLAANTGELFF
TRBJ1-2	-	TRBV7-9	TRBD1	TGTGCCAGCAGCTCACCGGGACAGAGTTACTATGGCTACACCTTC	CASSSPGQSYYGYTF
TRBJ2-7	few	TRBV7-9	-	TGTGCCAGCAGCCCCCCGGGGGTAACCTACGAGCAGTACTTC	CASSPPGVTYEQYF
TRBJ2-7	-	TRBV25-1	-	TGTGCCAGCAGTGACGGGGGTGGAACCAGGGGCCTGGGCGACGAGCAGTACTTC	CASSDGGGTRGLGDEQYF
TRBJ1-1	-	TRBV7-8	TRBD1	TGTGCCAGCGACCCCCCCGGGACAGGGGGTTATGACACTGAAGCTTTCTTT	CASDPPGTGGYDTEAFF
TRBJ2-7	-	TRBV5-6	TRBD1	TGTGCCAGCAGCTTGGGGGACAGCCTCTACGAGCAGTACTTC	CASSLGDSLYEQYF
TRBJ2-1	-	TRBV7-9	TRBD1	TGTGCCAGCAGCTCCCAAACCGGACAGGTTGAGCAGTTCTTC	CASSSQTGQVEQFF
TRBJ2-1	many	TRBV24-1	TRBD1	TGTGCCACCAGTGAGGCAGGACAGGGGTCCTACAATGAGCAGTTCTTC	CATSEAGQGSYNEQFF
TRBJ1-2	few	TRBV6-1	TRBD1	TGTGCCAGCAGGGGAGAGGACAGGGAGGGGGACTATGGCTACACCTTC	CASRGEDREGDYGYTF
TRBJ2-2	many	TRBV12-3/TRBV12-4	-	TGTGCCAGCAAATTACAGGGGAACACCGGGGAGCTGTTTTTT	CASKLQGNTGELFF